These T cell receptor beta chains were read from a single sample in a study of blood T cell repertoires in COVID-19. Assay: immunoSEQ multiplex PCR; the TCRdb copy retains only in-frame clones and omits some. The sample holds 150,000 to 200,000 clones; more than 85% are singletons and the top ten take around 2%. The sequenced material came from peripheral blood. Every receptor here comes from a woman aged 55-69 years with COVID-19, enrolled during active disease. CDR3s include the opening cysteine and the closing phenylalanine or tryptophan. The D gene is left open where the match is weak. Size tells how often a clone was seen (once, few, many) or the class of an expanded clone, and some rows leave it out.

J gene: TRBJ2-2; clone size: few; D gene: TRBD2; V gene: TRBV4-2; CDR3 protein: CASSQLAVSNTGELFF; CDR3 DNA: TGTGCCAGCAGCCAGCTAGCGGTTTCGAACACCGGGGAGCTGTTTTTT
J gene: TRBJ2-2; clone size: .; D gene: .; V gene: TRBV30; CDR3 protein: CAWSAGLPNSPGELFF; CDR3 DNA: TGTGCCTGGAGTGCAGGGTTGCCCAATAGTCCCGGGGAGCTGTTTTTT
J gene: TRBJ1-2; clone size: .; D gene: TRBD1; V gene: TRBV5-4; CDR3 protein: CASSPVTGAGTF; CDR3 DNA: TGTGCCAGCAGCCCCGTAACAGGGGCTGGGACCTTC
J gene: TRBJ1-2; clone size: .; D gene: TRBD1; V gene: TRBV10-3; CDR3 protein: CAITQTGAPPDGYTF; CDR3 DNA: TGTGCCATCACCCAGACAGGGGCCCCTCCTGATGGCTACACCTTC
J gene: TRBJ1-4; clone size: .; D gene: .; V gene: TRBV7-9; CDR3 protein: CASSLSETGLSGTNEKLFF; CDR3 DNA: TGTGCCAGCAGCTTATCCGAGACAGGCCTCTCCGGAACTAATGAAAAACTGTTTTTT
J gene: TRBJ1-2; clone size: .; D gene: .; V gene: TRBV7-9; CDR3 protein: CASSLFATEGYGYTF; CDR3 DNA: TGTGCCAGCAGCTTATTTGCCACGGAGGGCTATGGCTACACCTTC
J gene: TRBJ2-7; clone size: .; D gene: .; V gene: TRBV10-3; CDR3 protein: CAISGISDEQYF; CDR3 DNA: TGTGCCATCAGTGGTATCAGTGACGAGCAGTACTTC
J gene: TRBJ1-1; clone size: .; D gene: .; V gene: TRBV6-2/TRBV6-3; CDR3 protein: CASSRGRFPEAFF; CDR3 DNA: TGTGCCAGCAGCCGGGGCAGGTTCCCTGAAGCTTTCTTT
J gene: TRBJ1-5; clone size: .; D gene: .; V gene: TRBV19; CDR3 protein: CASSIGTGRSNQPQHF; CDR3 DNA: TGTGCCAGTAGTATCGGAACAGGCAGGAGCAATCAGCCCCAGCATTTT
J gene: TRBJ1-1; clone size: .; D gene: .; V gene: TRBV6-5; CDR3 protein: CASSYSRVPSRSEAFF; CDR3 DNA: TGTGCCAGCAGTTACTCCAGGGTCCCAAGTAGGTCTGAAGCTTTCTTT
J gene: TRBJ2-2; clone size: .; D gene: TRBD1; V gene: TRBV9; CDR3 protein: CASSVRQGAWDGELFF; CDR3 DNA: TGTGCCAGCAGCGTAAGACAGGGAGCGTGGGACGGGGAGCTGTTTTTT
J gene: TRBJ2-3; clone size: .; D gene: TRBD2; V gene: TRBV4-1; CDR3 protein: CAGLRGDTQYF; CDR3 DNA: TGCGCCGGCCTGCGGGGGGATACGCAGTATTTT
J gene: TRBJ2-3; clone size: once; D gene: .; V gene: TRBV6-5; CDR3 protein: CASNGQTTPDTQYF; CDR3 DNA: TGTGCCAGCAACGGACAGACGACGCCAGATACGCAGTATTTT
J gene: TRBJ1-1; clone size: .; D gene: .; V gene: TRBV14; CDR3 protein: CASSQAGMGTEAFF; CDR3 DNA: TGTGCCAGCAGCCAAGCAGGGATGGGCACTGAAGCTTTCTTT
J gene: TRBJ2-1; clone size: .; D gene: TRBD2; V gene: TRBV11-2; CDR3 protein: CASSLVGGGGSPYNEQFF; CDR3 DNA: TGTGCCAGCAGCTTAGTGGGCGGCGGGGGGTCCCCCTACAATGAGCAGTTCTTC
J gene: TRBJ1-4; clone size: .; D gene: .; V gene: TRBV3-1/TRBV3-2; CDR3 protein: CASSQGGGKLFF; CDR3 DNA: TGTGCCAGCAGCCAGGGGGGTGGAAAACTGTTTTTT
J gene: TRBJ1-2; clone size: .; D gene: .; V gene: TRBV27; CDR3 protein: CASSTRQESRGYTF; CDR3 DNA: TGTGCCAGCAGTACCCGACAGGAATCTCGGGGCTACACCTTC
J gene: TRBJ2-5; clone size: .; D gene: TRBD1; V gene: TRBV6-5; CDR3 protein: CASRQGYSESETQYF; CDR3 DNA: TGTGCCTCCCGACAGGGGTACTCGGAATCGGAGACCCAGTACTTC
J gene: TRBJ1-2; clone size: .; D gene: TRBD1; V gene: TRBV4-2; CDR3 protein: CASSHPDRKEQGYTF; CDR3 DNA: TGTGCCAGCAGCCACCCGGACAGGAAAGAGCAGGGCTACACCTTC
J gene: TRBJ1-4; clone size: .; D gene: TRBD1; V gene: TRBV6-1; CDR3 protein: CASSELYRGQGEKLFF; CDR3 DNA: TGTGCCAGCAGTGAGCTCTACAGGGGGCAGGGTGAAAAACTGTTTTTT
J gene: TRBJ2-3; clone size: .; D gene: TRBD2; V gene: TRBV5-4; CDR3 protein: CASSFSGGAFSDTQYF; CDR3 DNA: TGTGCCAGCAGCTTTAGCGGGGGGGCCTTTTCAGATACGCAGTATTTT
J gene: TRBJ2-3; clone size: .; D gene: TRBD2; V gene: TRBV3-1/TRBV3-2; CDR3 protein: CASSQDFGRGGATDTQYF; CDR3 DNA: TGTGCCAGCAGCCAAGATTTTGGACGGGGGGGCGCCACAGATACGCAGTATTTT
J gene: TRBJ2-3; clone size: .; D gene: TRBD2; V gene: TRBV18; CDR3 protein: CASSPIAGATSTDTQYF; CDR3 DNA: TGTGCCAGCTCACCAATAGCGGGGGCCACTAGCACAGATACGCAGTATTTT
J gene: TRBJ1-1; clone size: .; D gene: .; V gene: TRBV5-1; CDR3 protein: CASSLDSYTEAFF; CDR3 DNA: TGCGCCAGCAGCTTGGACAGTTACACTGAAGCTTTCTTT
J gene: TRBJ1-2; clone size: .; D gene: .; V gene: TRBV29-1; CDR3 protein: CSVGTRTYGYTF; CDR3 DNA: TGCAGCGTCGGGACACGAACTTATGGCTACACCTTC
J gene: TRBJ2-7; clone size: .; D gene: .; V gene: TRBV12-5; CDR3 protein: CAIYLRESSYEQYF; CDR3 DNA: TGTGCTATTTATCTCCGGGAAAGCTCCTACGAGCAGTACTTC
J gene: TRBJ1-5; clone size: once; D gene: .; V gene: TRBV6-6; CDR3 protein: CASSPPTGSQPQHF; CDR3 DNA: TGTGCCAGCAGTCCGCCTACAGGGAGTCAGCCCCAGCATTTT
J gene: TRBJ1-1; clone size: .; D gene: TRBD1; V gene: TRBV11-2; CDR3 protein: CASSPTGGTHTEAFF; CDR3 DNA: TGTGCCAGCAGCCCGACAGGGGGTACGCACACTGAAGCTTTCTTT
J gene: TRBJ1-1; clone size: .; D gene: .; V gene: TRBV30; CDR3 protein: CACVDTEAFF; CDR3 DNA: TGTGCCTGTGTCGACACTGAAGCTTTCTTT
J gene: TRBJ2-3; clone size: once; D gene: TRBD2; V gene: TRBV7-9; CDR3 protein: CASSPLAGGTDTQYF; CDR3 DNA: TGTGCCAGCAGCCCTCTAGCGGGTGGCACAGATACGCAGTATTTT
J gene: TRBJ1-6; clone size: .; D gene: TRBD1; V gene: TRBV6-6; CDR3 protein: CASSAEGAHNSPLHF; CDR3 DNA: TGTGCCAGCAGTGCCGAGGGGGCCCATAATTCACCCCTCCACTTT
J gene: TRBJ2-3; clone size: .; D gene: .; V gene: TRBV12-3/TRBV12-4; CDR3 protein: CASSQDRSDTQYF; CDR3 DNA: TGTGCCAGCAGTCAAGACAGGTCAGATACGCAGTATTTT
J gene: TRBJ1-1; clone size: .; D gene: .; V gene: TRBV5-1; CDR3 protein: CASSLANQNTEAFF; CDR3 DNA: TGCGCCAGCAGCTTAGCAAACCAGAACACTGAAGCTTTCTTT